The entry that follows covers one T cell receptor (beta chain) sequence. The sample belongs to a study of T cells in Graves' hyperthyroidism and ophthalmopathy. The definition of stable Graves' hyperthyroidism was no ophthalmopathy progression within 18 months. RNA transcripts were the template for amplifying TCR beta CDR3 regions. The HTBI primer set drove a first-round RT-PCR of the TCR CDR3. TCRdb re-analysed the multiplex PCR reads in MiXCR, keeping a single row per CDR3 protein. The table lists around 500,000 distinct CDR3 sequences, approximately 14% of them singletons, with under 20% in the top ten. The sequencing sample was made of blood. The receptor was isolated from a woman between 18 and 29 years old with Graves' hyperthyroidism.

This CDR3 reads CASSDAQGRGANVLTF. The CDR3 nucleotides read TGTGCCAGCAGTGATGCTCAGGGGAGAGGGGCCAACGTCCTGACTTTC. The V gene is TRBV2, the J gene TRBJ2-6; D might be TRBD1 (6 bases). This CDR3 is built from 16 residues. Germline V gene sequence: CDR1 SNHLY, CDR2 FYNNEI. Trimming shortened V by 3 bases and J by 4 bases, and 13 bases separated the two germline ends.